A selection of T cell receptor beta chains follows, all from one sample in a study of blood T cell repertoires in COVID-19. Profiling relied on immunoSEQ multiplex PCR, and the TCRdb table lists in-frame clones only, not all of them. The sample contains approximately 94,000 clones, around 80% of which appear only once. The sequenced material came from peripheral blood. These receptor sequences come from a human donor in a cohort sampled during active COVID-19. CDR3s include the opening cysteine and the closing phenylalanine or tryptophan. The order of the fields is V gene, J gene, D gene, clone size, CDR3 DNA, CDR3 protein. The D gene is left open where the match is weak. Only some rows state a clone size, as once, few, many or a class for expanded clones.

V: TRBV12-3/TRBV12-4
J: TRBJ2-1
D: .
size: .
DNA: TGTGCCAGCAGCTTCGGGACTTACCACGAGCAGTTCTTC
CDR3: CASSFGTYHEQFF

V: TRBV6-2/TRBV6-3
J: TRBJ2-3
D: TRBD1
size: .
DNA: TGTGCCAGCAGCGACAGGACAGGGCAGGATACGCAGTATTTT
CDR3: CASSDRTGQDTQYF

V: TRBV11-2
J: TRBJ2-2
D: .
size: .
DNA: TGTGCCAGCAGCTTAAAGAGTCAGGGCTCGAACACCGGGGAGCTGTTTTTT
CDR3: CASSLKSQGSNTGELFF

V: TRBV25-1
J: TRBJ1-2
D: .
size: few
DNA: TGTGCCAGCAGTGAACTCCAACCGTCACGGTATGGCTACACCTTC
CDR3: CASSELQPSRYGYTF

V: TRBV10-1
J: TRBJ2-1
D: TRBD2
size: .
DNA: TGCGCCAGCAGTATTAGAACAGGGGGATTGGGGCTAGCGGGAGGGCCCGCCTACAATGAGCAGTTCTTC
CDR3: CASSIRTGGLGLAGGPAYNEQFF

V: TRBV2
J: TRBJ1-2
D: .
size: .
DNA: TGTGCCAGCAGTGAGACGGACTTAAAGGAGGCTGGCTACACCTTC
CDR3: CASSETDLKEAGYTF

V: TRBV29-1
J: TRBJ2-7
D: TRBD1
size: once
DNA: TGCAGCGTTGTCATACAGGGGAGTCGGGGCGAGCAGTACTTC
CDR3: CSVVIQGSRGEQYF

V: TRBV7-6
J: TRBJ1-1
D: .
size: .
DNA: TGTGCCAGCAGCTTAGCGCTATCGGGACACCCGAACACTGAAGCTTTCTTT
CDR3: CASSLALSGHPNTEAFF

V: TRBV28
J: TRBJ2-3
D: TRBD1
size: .
DNA: TGTGCCAGCAGTTTAGTCCAACAGGGGTTGGATACGCAGTATTTT
CDR3: CASSLVQQGLDTQYF

V: TRBV7-2
J: TRBJ2-3
D: .
size: .
DNA: TGTGCCAGCAGCTTAGAGTCAGAAGATACGCAGTATTTT
CDR3: CASSLESEDTQYF

V: TRBV19
J: TRBJ1-5
D: TRBD1
size: .
DNA: TGTGCCAGTAGGTCACAGGGGGCCAGGAATCAGCCCCAGCATTTT
CDR3: CASRSQGARNQPQHF

V: TRBV28
J: TRBJ2-2
D: .
size: once
DNA: TGTGCCAGCAGTTTACGCCCAGCGAACACCGGGGAGCTGTTTTTT
CDR3: CASSLRPANTGELFF

V: TRBV7-2
J: TRBJ1-2
D: .
size: .
DNA: TGTGCCAGCAGCCCCCACGGCGGGAGCTCCTATGGCTACACCTTC
CDR3: CASSPHGGSSYGYTF

V: TRBV4-3
J: TRBJ1-2
D: .
size: .
DNA: TGCGCCAGCAGCCAAGGGTCCGGCGCCGGGGGTAACTATGGCTACACCTTC
CDR3: CASSQGSGAGGNYGYTF

V: TRBV3-1/TRBV3-2
J: TRBJ1-2
D: TRBD1
size: once
DNA: TGTGCCAGCAGCCCAGGACAGGGAAGCTACTATGGCTACACCTTC
CDR3: CASSPGQGSYYGYTF

V: TRBV28
J: TRBJ1-2
D: TRBD1
size: .
DNA: TGTGCCAGCAGTTTAAGGGGGCCGCTGTATGGCTACACCTTC
CDR3: CASSLRGPLYGYTF

V: TRBV2
J: TRBJ2-7
D: .
size: .
DNA: TGTGCCAGCAGCGACTCACGGTGGGAGCAGTACTTC
CDR3: CASSDSRWEQYF

V: TRBV9
J: TRBJ2-3
D: .
size: .
DNA: TGTGCCAGCAGCGTAGAGGGACTTCCAAGTACTAGCACAGATACGCAGTATTTT
CDR3: CASSVEGLPSTSTDTQYF

V: TRBV11-3
J: TRBJ2-7
D: TRBD1
size: .
DNA: TGTGCCAGCAGCCAACAGGGGGTCAGCTCCTACGAGCAGTACTTC
CDR3: CASSQQGVSSYEQYF

V: TRBV5-1
J: TRBJ2-1
D: TRBD2
size: .
DNA: TGCGCCAGCAGCTTGGCCGGGGGGGATACCTACAATGAGCAGTTCTTC
CDR3: CASSLAGGDTYNEQFF

V: TRBV2
J: TRBJ1-5
D: .
size: .
DNA: TGTGCCAGCAACAAGGACAAGCTTAGCAATCAGCCCCAGCATTTT
CDR3: CASNKDKLSNQPQHF

V: TRBV19
J: TRBJ1-2
D: TRBD1
size: .
DNA: TGTGCCAGTACTACAAGTGGACAGGTGCCTTATGGCTACACCTTC
CDR3: CASTTSGQVPYGYTF

V: TRBV7-6
J: TRBJ2-5
D: TRBD2
size: .
DNA: TGTGCCAGCAGCTGGTCGCCGGGAGGGGAGCAAGAGACCCAGTACTTC
CDR3: CASSWSPGGEQETQYF

V: TRBV28
J: TRBJ1-5
D: TRBD1
size: .
DNA: TGTGCCAGCAGTGGGGGACAGGGAGTTAATAGCAATCAGCCCCAGCATTTT
CDR3: CASSGGQGVNSNQPQHF

V: TRBV19
J: TRBJ1-1
D: TRBD1
size: many
DNA: TGTGCCAGTAGTATAGGCAACAGGGGTGAAGCTTTCTTT
CDR3: CASSIGNRGEAFF

V: TRBV7-2
J: TRBJ2-1
D: .
size: .
DNA: TGTGCCAGCCACGCAGGGCAGGGGCTTGGCAATGAGCAGTTCTTC
CDR3: CASHAGQGLGNEQFF

V: TRBV5-1
J: TRBJ2-1
D: .
size: .
DNA: TGCGCCAGCAGCTCCGGGACACGTTTCAATGAGCAGTTCTTC
CDR3: CASSSGTRFNEQFF

V: TRBV11-2
J: TRBJ2-1
D: TRBD2
size: .
DNA: TGTGCCAGCAGCTCCGTAGCGGGAGCGGGGGCCTACAATGAGCAGTTCTTC
CDR3: CASSSVAGAGAYNEQFF

V: TRBV19
J: TRBJ2-1
D: TRBD2
size: .
DNA: TGTGCCAGTAGACCCCTAGCGGGGAGGGTAAACAATGAGCAGTTCTTC
CDR3: CASRPLAGRVNNEQFF

V: TRBV25-1
J: TRBJ1-2
D: .
size: .
DNA: TGTGCCAGCAGGGGAGACTATGGCTACACCTTC
CDR3: CASRGDYGYTF

V: TRBV7-3
J: TRBJ2-2
D: .
size: .
DNA: TGTGCCAGCAGCGCCGCTAGCAGTGAAGGGGAGCTGTTTTTT
CDR3: CASSAASSEGELFF

V: TRBV7-2
J: TRBJ1-6
D: .
size: once
DNA: TGTGCCAGCAAGATAGCGGCCGTCTATAATTCACCCCTCCACTTT
CDR3: CASKIAAVYNSPLHF

V: TRBV9
J: TRBJ1-4
D: TRBD1
size: .
DNA: TGTGCCAGCAGAGGGGACAGTCCTAATGAAAAACTGTTTTTT
CDR3: CASRGDSPNEKLFF

V: TRBV24-1
J: TRBJ2-3
D: .
size: .
DNA: TGTGCCACCAGTCCTGCGGGGAGCACAGATACGCAGTATTTT
CDR3: CATSPAGSTDTQYF

V: TRBV7-9
J: TRBJ1-4
D: .
size: .
DNA: TGTGCCAGCAGCCAGACAGCTATTAATGAAAAACTGTTTTTT
CDR3: CASSQTAINEKLFF

V: TRBV18
J: TRBJ1-4
D: TRBD1
size: once
DNA: TGTGCCAGCTCCCCAGACAGGGTGAGCGAAAAACTGTTTTTT
CDR3: CASSPDRVSEKLFF

V: TRBV18
J: TRBJ1-2
D: .
size: .
DNA: TGTGCCAGCTCCCCCGAAGGGGGATCCTATGGCTACACCTTC
CDR3: CASSPEGGSYGYTF

V: TRBV6-5
J: TRBJ2-6
D: .
size: .
DNA: TGTGCCAGCATCATCCAGGCCACTGGGGCCAACGTCCTGACTTTC
CDR3: CASIIQATGANVLTF

V: TRBV5-5
J: TRBJ2-5
D: TRBD2
size: .
DNA: TGTGCCAGCAGCTTGGGCGGGGGGACGTCGGAGACCCAGTACTTC
CDR3: CASSLGGGTSETQYF